This TCR beta chain was retrieved from a study of OX40 agonist ivuxolimab in advanced cancers. Study-level points and caveats: The authors also found low normalized T-cell clonal expansion in some nonresponders.

With 4 bases removed from V and 8 bases from J, the gap between germline ends came to 21 bases. Germline-derived CDR1 and CDR2 are SGHRS and YFSETQ. The CDR3 loop spans 15 amino acids. Clones were read by immunoSEQ multiplex PCR, and TCRdb kept only the in-frame ones, dropping some. The data contain 52,000 or so clones, about 88% of them singletons. Comment on this clone: Its antigen is unknown.

V usage is TRBV5-1 and J usage is TRBJ1-2; perhaps TRBD1 as D (5 bases). Source: CD4+ or CD8+ T cells sorted from blood, taken in a trial of the OX40 agonist ivuxolimab. This receptor was obtained from an adult with an advanced solid tumor such as melanoma, head and neck, liver or kidney cancer. The CDR3 spells CASSPEGNSWYGYTF. The DNA of the CDR3 is TGCGCCAGCAGCCCAGAGGGGAATTCGTGGTACGGCTACACCTTC.